The 24 T cell receptor beta chains given below trace back to one sample, sequenced in a study of T cell responses to AZD1222 COVID-19 vaccine. Method: immunoSEQ multiplex PCR; TCRdb's copy keeps in-frame clones and lacks some. The data hold roughly 150,000 clones, with roughly 92% observed a single time. Sample: peripheral blood, taken 28 days after the second AZD1222 dose. The receptors here all came from an adult who received the AZD1222 COVID-19 vaccine.

This CDR3 reads CASQTRRDRGTDTQYF. The CDR3 coding sequence is TGTGCCAGTCAAACAAGGCGGGACAGGGGGACAGATACGCAGTATTTT. The chain links TRBV7-2 to TRBJ2-3; 11 bases are a match to TRBD1. The germline V gene encodes CDR1 SGHTA and CDR2 FQGNSA. The length of the CDR3 is 16 residues. Trimming cost V 9 bases and J 3 bases; bases outside gene matches: 11. Drawing the rest from reference TRBV7-2 and TRBJ2-3, the complete variable domain is GAGVSQSPSNKVTEKGKDVELRCDPISGHTALYWYRQSLGQGLEFLIYFQGNSAPDKSGLPSDRFSAERTGGSVSTLTIQRTQQEDSAVYLCASQTRRDRGTDTQYFGPGTRLTVL.

This rearrangement joins TRBV16 to TRBJ1-5; D not resolved. The V and J ends lost 0 bases and 4 bases respectively, with 7 bases between them. CDR1 and CDR2 from the germline V gene are KGHSY and FQNENV. CDR3 length: 14 residues. Written as DNA, the CDR3 is TGTGCCAGCAGCCAATCGTCGGGAAATCAGCCCCAGCATTTT. Its translation: CASSQSSGNQPQHF.

The CDR3, as DNA: TGTGCCAGTAGTATCCAAATCGGTTGGGCTGAAGCTTTCTTT. It is translated as CASSIQIGWAEAFF. The J gene is TRBJ1-1, the V gene TRBV19; no clear D gene. The CDR3 totals 14 residues. Germline CDR1 is LNHDA and CDR2 is SQIVND (reference sequence). V was pared by 3 bases and J by 6 bases, with 14 bases between.

As for this clone: Relative to the germline gene, one junction end is altered; a read error may explain this. The chain joins TRBV7-7 to TRBJ2-1; D perhaps matches TRBD2 (5 bases). The CDR3 runs 15 residues. The V gene's germline CDR1 is SSHAT and CDR2 FNYEAQ (reference sequence). The CDR3 loop reads CASSLPEVSGPGQFF. CDR3 nucleotide sequence: TGTGCTAGCAGCTTACCAGAGGTGAGCGGCCCAGGTCAGTTCTTC.

The chain combines TRBV14 with TRBJ2-2; 13 bases agree with TRBD2. CDR1 and CDR2 (germline): SGHDN, FVKESK. The CDR3 is 17 residues long. Losses at the gene ends were 5 bases for V and 6 bases for J; bases not matched to a gene: 9. The CDR3 sequence: CASSVLAGGFPPGELFF. In DNA, the CDR3 is TGTGCCAGCAGCGTACTAGCGGGGGGGTTCCCCCCCGGGGAGCTGTTTTTT.

This clone was seen just once. The V and J genes are TRBV9 and TRBJ2-1; 10 positions agree with TRBD1. CDR1 is SGDLS and CDR2 is YYNGEE in the germline V gene. The CDR3 totals 15 residues. Germline trimming cut 2 bases from V and 13 bases from J; bases unmatched to any gene: 12. The CDR3 sequence is CASSVVDRGQPYQFF. The DNA of the CDR3 is TGTGCCAGCAGCGTTGTTGACAGGGGGCAACCCTACCAGTTCTTC.

The chain employs TRBV5-6 and TRBJ1-1; tentatively, D is TRBD1 (5 bases). The CDR3 contains 12 residues. Between the trimmed V and J ends, which lost 4 bases and 6 bases, there was a span of 10 bases. Germline CDR1 SGHDT, CDR2 YYEEEE. The CDR3 bases are TGTGCCAGCAGCGAAGGGACCGCTGAAGCTTTCTTT. Amino acid sequence: CASSEGTAEAFF.

The chain has TRBV9 and TRBJ2-3; no reliable D call. Trimming took 3 bases from V and 2 from J, leaving 7 bases between them. Per germline, CDR1 SGDLS and CDR2 YYNGEE. The CDR3 runs 13 residues. CDR3 loop: CASSDLDTDTQYF. CDR3 DNA sequence: TGTGCCAGCAGCGACTTAGACACAGATACGCAGTATTTT.

This clone showed up just once. This chain links TRBV6-2 or TRBV6-3 with TRBJ1-2; no reliable D call. This CDR3 has 12 residues. V was trimmed by 4 bases and J by 4 bases, leaving 7 bases between them. Looked up from germline, CDR1 is MNHEY and CDR2 is SVGEGT. The CDR3 region is CASSSGSYGYTF. The CDR3 region has the DNA TGTGCCAGCAGTTCGGGTTCCTATGGCTACACCTTC.

The genes are TRBV6-5 and TRBJ1-1; possibly TRBD1 for D (5 bases). V lost 4 bases and J 4 bases, leaving 16 bases between the germline ends. The length of the CDR3 is 15 residues. CDR1 MNHEY and CDR2 SVGAGI come from the germline V gene. The CDR3 sequence: CASSSTVPRGTEAFF. CDR3 DNA sequence: TGTGCCAGCAGTTCGACAGTACCTCGGGGCACTGAAGCTTTCTTT.

The chain is built from TRBV6-4 and TRBJ1-2; the D is unclear. The CDR3 has 15 residues. The V end was cut by 2 bases, the J end by 5 bases, with 15 bases between. Germline V gene sequence: CDR1 MRHNA, CDR2 SNTAGT. The CDR3 is CASSDVSGSAYGYTF. CDR3 bases: TGTGCCAGCAGTGACGTGTCAGGTAGCGCGTATGGCTACACCTTC.

This chain links TRBV28 with TRBJ1-6; 8 bases agree with TRBD1. V lost 5 bases and J lost 10; bases outside the gene matches: 13. The CDR3 is made up of 16 amino acids. Germline CDR1 reads MDHEN; CDR2 reads SYDVKM. The CDR3 bases are TGTGCCAGCAGTGGACAGGGTTCAGTTGAGGAATCACCCCTCCACTTT. This codes for CASSGQGSVEESPLHF.

This rearrangement joins TRBV3-1 (or the pseudogene TRBV3-2) to TRBJ2-1; 10 nucleotides align to TRBD2. V gave up 0 bases and J gave up 4 bases; unmatched junction bases: 6. This CDR3 is 17 amino acids long. In germline, CDR1 is LGHDT, CDR2 YNNKEL (reference sequence). The CDR3 is CASSQESLAGAYNEQFF. The CDR3 region has the DNA TGTGCCAGCAGCCAAGAGAGTCTAGCGGGGGCTTACAATGAGCAGTTCTTC.

Concerning this clone: An end of the junction differs from the germline gene, which may be a read error. The chain has TRBV3-1 (or the pseudogene TRBV3-2) and TRBJ1-2; 9 bases line up with TRBD1. Germline V gene lookup returns CDR1 LGHDT and CDR2 YNNKEL (reference sequence). CDR3 length: 15 amino acids. The CDR3 is CASRQGTGGMRGYTF. DNA of the CDR3: TGTGCCAGCAGGCAAGGTACAGGGGGCATGAGGGGCTACACCTTC.

The chain carries TRBV6-1 and TRBJ2-1; 10 bases align to TRBD2. The V segment lost 2 bases and the J segment 9 bases; nucleotides outside the gene matches: 10. The germline V gene encodes CDR1 MNHNS and CDR2 SASEGT. The CDR3 has 16 residues. Here the CDR3 DNA reads TGTGCCAGCAGTGAATCCGGGCTAGCGGGAGTAACTGAGCAGTTCTTC. This encodes CASSESGLAGVTEQFF.

V gene TRBV5-6 combines with J gene TRBJ1-4; D gene uncertain. There are 14 residues in the CDR3. The V gene lost 1 base and the J gene lost 2 bases, with 6 bases spanning the gap. CDR1 is SGHDT and CDR2 is YYEEEE in the germline V gene. CDR3 loop: CASSLRYTNEKLFF. CDR3 bases: TGTGCCAGCAGCTTGAGGTACACTAATGAAAAACTGTTTTTT.

The chain employs TRBV28 and TRBJ2-7; a possible D gene is TRBD2 (6 bases). The germline gives CDR1 MDHEN, CDR2 SYDVKM. CDR3 length: 16 residues. The V end was cut by 5 bases, the J end by 0 bases, with 17 bases between. CDR3 amino acids: CASSTLGGVNSYEQYF. The CDR3 nucleotides are TGTGCCAGCAGTACCTTGGGGGGAGTTAACTCCTACGAGCAGTACTTC.

The V call is TRBV10-3, the J call TRBJ2-2, with TRBD1 identical over 9 bases. The V gene's germline CDR1 is ENHRY and CDR2 SYGVKD. This CDR3 comprises 15 residues. V gave up 6 bases and J gave up 3 bases; unmatched junction bases: 5. The CDR3, as DNA: TGTGCCATCAGGACGGACAGGGGCTACACCGGGGAGCTGTTTTTT. Protein product: CAIRTDRGYTGELFF.

This chain connects TRBV9 to TRBJ2-7, with a tentative D call TRBD2 (6 bases). V lost 0 bases to trimming and J lost 0 bases, with 10 bases between them. The CDR3 is made up of 15 amino acids. The germline V gene encodes CDR1 SGDLS and CDR2 YYNGEE. CDR3 in DNA: TGTGCCAGCAGCGTAGATGGAGGGAGCTCCTACGAGCAGTACTTC. As protein: CASSVDGGSSYEQYF.

This sequence joins TRBV5-1 and TRBJ1-3, with D uncertain. Trimming took 4 bases from V and 0 from J, leaving 11 bases between them. CDR1 and CDR2 from the germline V gene are SGHRS and YFSETQ. The CDR3 extends over 15 amino acids. The DNA for the CDR3 is TGCGCCAGCAGCCGGACCGGGGACTCTGGAAACACCATATATTTT. Translated: CASSRTGDSGNTIYF. Together with reference TRBV5-1 and TRBJ1-3, the CDR3 gives the full variable domain: KAGVTQTPRYLIKTRGQQVTLSCSPISGHRSVSWYQQTPGQGLQFLFEYFSETQRNKGNFPGRFSGRQFSNSRSEMNVSTLELGDSALYLCASSRTGDSGNTIYFGEGSWLTVV.

V gene TRBV13 combines with J gene TRBJ2-3, with TRBD2 matching 11 bases. The junction had 12 bases not matched to a gene; V was cut back by 5 bases and J by 5 bases. CDR1 and CDR2 from the germline V gene are PRHDT and FYEKMQ (reference sequence). This CDR3 contains 17 residues. The CDR3 reads CASSIRTLAGGLDTQYF. The CDR3 coding sequence is TGTGCCAGCAGCATAAGGACTCTAGCGGGGGGCCTAGATACGCAGTATTTT.

This clone was seen only once. The CDR3, as DNA: TGTGCCATCAGGGACAGTCTCCTCCTTACTGGAAACACCATATATTTT. It encodes CAIRDSLLLTGNTIYF. The chain combines TRBV10-3 with TRBJ1-3, with a weak D call TRBD1 (6 bases). This CDR3 has 16 amino acids. Germline V gene data show CDR1 as ENHRY and CDR2 as SYGVKD. Trimming stripped 6 bases from V and 2 bases from J, with 17 bases between.

The chain couples TRBV4-3 to TRBJ1-4; D gene ambiguous. The CDR3 runs to 16 residues. Germline CDR1 is LGHNA and CDR2 is YSLEER. V was clipped by 1 base and J by 5 bases, with 14 bases between them. The chain's CDR3 is CASSQGISGPNEKLFF. CDR3 nucleotide sequence: TGCGCCAGCAGCCAAGGGATTTCAGGCCCCAATGAAAAACTGTTTTTT.

The CDR3 coding sequence is TGTGCCACCAGCAGAGATCTCGGCAACACTGAAGCTTTCTTT. Residues: CATSRDLGNTEAFF. V and J are TRBV15 and TRBJ1-1; D not resolved. CDR3 length equals 14 residues. V lost 0 bases, J lost 2 bases, and 7 bases lay in between. Germline assignment: CDR1 LNHNV and CDR2 YYDKDF (reference sequence).